The T cell receptor beta chain under discussion was sequenced for a study of CD8 T cells in ankylosing spondylitis. Overall study findings and caveats: Ankylosing spondylitis blood appeared to be characterized by a TCR beta motif of roughly eight highly homologous variants. Clones linked to disease were reported to show significant enrichment in matched ankylosing spondylitis synovial fluid.

CDR1 and CDR2 from the germline V gene are LGHDT and YNNKEL (reference sequence). V was cut by 1 base and J by 4 bases, with 13 bases left in between. The length of the CDR3 is 15 residues. About this clonotype itself: Its antigen remains unknown.

Libraries of TCR beta came from quantitative 5'-RACE with molecular barcodes. MiXCR, run by TCRdb on the 5' RACE reads, gives a single entry per CDR3 protein. Of 500,000 to 550,000 distinct CDR3 sequences listed, 10% to 15% are singletons. The rearrangement joins TRBV3-1 to TRBJ2-5, with D perhaps matching TRBD2 (5 bases). The sample was blood, either unsorted or a sorted T cell fraction (not recorded which). The clonotype originates from a male donor with ankylosing spondylitis. The CDR3 bases are TGTGCCAGCAGCCAAGCGTCTGGCGGAGGAGAGACCCAGTACTTC. It specifies CASSQASGGGETQYF.